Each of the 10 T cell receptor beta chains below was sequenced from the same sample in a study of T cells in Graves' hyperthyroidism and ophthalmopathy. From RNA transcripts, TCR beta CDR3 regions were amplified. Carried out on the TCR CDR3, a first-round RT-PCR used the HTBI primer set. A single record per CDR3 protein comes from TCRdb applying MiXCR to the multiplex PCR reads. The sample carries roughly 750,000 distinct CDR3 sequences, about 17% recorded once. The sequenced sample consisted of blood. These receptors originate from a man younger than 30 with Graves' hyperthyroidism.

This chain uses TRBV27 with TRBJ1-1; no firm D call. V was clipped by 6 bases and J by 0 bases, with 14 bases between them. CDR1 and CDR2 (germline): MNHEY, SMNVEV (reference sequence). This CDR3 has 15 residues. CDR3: CASSSIGELNTEAFF. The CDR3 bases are TGTGCCAGCAGCTCTATCGGGGAGTTGAACACTGAAGCTTTCTTT.

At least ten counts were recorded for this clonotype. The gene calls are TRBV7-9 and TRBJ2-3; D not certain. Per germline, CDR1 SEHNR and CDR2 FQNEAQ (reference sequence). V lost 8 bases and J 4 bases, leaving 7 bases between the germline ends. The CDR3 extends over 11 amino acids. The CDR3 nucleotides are TGTGCCAGCGGCCCCTCAGATACGCAGTATTTT. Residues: CASGPSDTQYF.

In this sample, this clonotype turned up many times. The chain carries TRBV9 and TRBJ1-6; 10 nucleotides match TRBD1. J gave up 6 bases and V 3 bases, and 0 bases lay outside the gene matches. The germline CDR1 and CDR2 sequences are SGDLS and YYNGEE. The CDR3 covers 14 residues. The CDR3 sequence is CASSGTGGNSPLHF. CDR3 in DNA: TGTGCCAGCAGCGGGACAGGGGGTAATTCACCCCTCCACTTT.

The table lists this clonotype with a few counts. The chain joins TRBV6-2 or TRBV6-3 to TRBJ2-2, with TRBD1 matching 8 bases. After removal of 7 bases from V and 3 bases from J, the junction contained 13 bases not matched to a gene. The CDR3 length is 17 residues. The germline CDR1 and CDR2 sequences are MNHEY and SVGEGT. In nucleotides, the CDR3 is TGTGCCAGCACCTACCGGAGGACAGGGCTGGACACCGGGGAGCTGTTTTTT. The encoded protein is CASTYRRTGLDTGELFF.

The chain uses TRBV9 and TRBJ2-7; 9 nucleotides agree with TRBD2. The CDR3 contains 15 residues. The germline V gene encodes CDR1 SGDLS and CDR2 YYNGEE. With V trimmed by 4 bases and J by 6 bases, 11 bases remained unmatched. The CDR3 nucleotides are TGTGCCAGCAGCCCGTTCGGCGGGAGGGCCCTCGAGCAGTACTTC. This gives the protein CASSPFGGRALEQYF.

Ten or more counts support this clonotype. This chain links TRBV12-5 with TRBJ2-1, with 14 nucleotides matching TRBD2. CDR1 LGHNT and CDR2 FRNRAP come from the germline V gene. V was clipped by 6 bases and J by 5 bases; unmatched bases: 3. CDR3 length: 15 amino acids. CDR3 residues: CASGQTSGRDNEQFF. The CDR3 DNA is TGTGCTAGTGGCCAGACTAGCGGGAGGGACAATGAGCAGTTCTTC.

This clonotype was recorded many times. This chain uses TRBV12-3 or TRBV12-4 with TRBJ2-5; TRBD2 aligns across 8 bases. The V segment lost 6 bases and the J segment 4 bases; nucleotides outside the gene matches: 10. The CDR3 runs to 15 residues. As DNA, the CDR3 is TGTGCCAGCAGCTCCTCTCGGGGGGGCGCAGAGACCCAGTACTTC. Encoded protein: CASSSSRGGAETQYF.

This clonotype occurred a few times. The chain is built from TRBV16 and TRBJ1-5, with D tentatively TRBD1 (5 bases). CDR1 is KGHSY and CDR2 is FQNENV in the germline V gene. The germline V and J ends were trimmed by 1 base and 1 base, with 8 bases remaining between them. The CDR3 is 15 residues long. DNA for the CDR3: TGTGCCAGCAGCCAATGGGGCAGCAGCAATCAGCCCCAGCATTTT. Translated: CASSQWGSSNQPQHF.

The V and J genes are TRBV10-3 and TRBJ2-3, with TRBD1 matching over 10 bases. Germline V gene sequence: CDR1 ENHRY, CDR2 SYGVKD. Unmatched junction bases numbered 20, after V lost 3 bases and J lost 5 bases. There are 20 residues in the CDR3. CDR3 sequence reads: CAISDGRDRGRLPNLDTQYF. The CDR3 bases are TGTGCCATCAGTGACGGCCGGGACAGGGGACGACTACCAAACTTAGATACGCAGTATTTT.

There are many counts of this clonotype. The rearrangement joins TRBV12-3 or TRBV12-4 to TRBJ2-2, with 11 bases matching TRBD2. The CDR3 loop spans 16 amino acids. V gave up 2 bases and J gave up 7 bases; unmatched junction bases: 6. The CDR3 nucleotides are TGTGCCAGCAGTTTATTAGCGGGAGGGCCTAGCGGGGAGCTGTTTTTT. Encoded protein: CASSLLAGGPSGELFF.